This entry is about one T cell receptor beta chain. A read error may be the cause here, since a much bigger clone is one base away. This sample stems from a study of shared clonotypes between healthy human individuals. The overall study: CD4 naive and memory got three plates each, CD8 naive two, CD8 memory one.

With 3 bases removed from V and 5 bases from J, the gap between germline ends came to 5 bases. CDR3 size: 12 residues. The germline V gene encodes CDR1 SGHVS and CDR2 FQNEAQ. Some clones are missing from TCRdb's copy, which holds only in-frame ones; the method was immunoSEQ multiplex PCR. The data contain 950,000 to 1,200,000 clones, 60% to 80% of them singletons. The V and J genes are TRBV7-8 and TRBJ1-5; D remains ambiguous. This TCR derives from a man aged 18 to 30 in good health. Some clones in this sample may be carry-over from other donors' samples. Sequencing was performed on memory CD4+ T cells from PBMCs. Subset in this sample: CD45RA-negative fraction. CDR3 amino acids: CASSLNDQPQHF. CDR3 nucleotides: TGTGCCAGCAGCTTGAATGATCAGCCCCAGCATTTT.